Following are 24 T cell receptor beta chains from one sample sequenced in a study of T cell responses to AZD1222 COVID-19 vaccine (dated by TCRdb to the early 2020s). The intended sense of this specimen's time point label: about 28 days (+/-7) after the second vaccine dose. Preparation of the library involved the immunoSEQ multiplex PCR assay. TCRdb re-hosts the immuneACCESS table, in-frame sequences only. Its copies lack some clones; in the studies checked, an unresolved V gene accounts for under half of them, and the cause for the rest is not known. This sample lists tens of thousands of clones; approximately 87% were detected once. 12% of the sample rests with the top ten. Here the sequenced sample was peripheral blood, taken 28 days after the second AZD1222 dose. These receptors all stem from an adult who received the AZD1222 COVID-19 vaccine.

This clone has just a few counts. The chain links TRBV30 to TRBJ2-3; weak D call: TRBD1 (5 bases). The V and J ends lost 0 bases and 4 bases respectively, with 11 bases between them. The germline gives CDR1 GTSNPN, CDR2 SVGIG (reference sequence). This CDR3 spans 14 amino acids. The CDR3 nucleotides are TGTGCCTGGAGTGTAGGCAGGGCGTCAGATACGCAGTATTTT. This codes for CAWSVGRASDTQYF.

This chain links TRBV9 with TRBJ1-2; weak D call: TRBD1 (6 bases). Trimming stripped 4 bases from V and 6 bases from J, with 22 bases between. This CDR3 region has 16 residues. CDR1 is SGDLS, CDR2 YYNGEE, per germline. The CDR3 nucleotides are TGTGCCAGCAGCCCAAAACGGGACACCCGGAGGGATGGCTACACCTTC. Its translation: CASSPKRDTRRDGYTF.

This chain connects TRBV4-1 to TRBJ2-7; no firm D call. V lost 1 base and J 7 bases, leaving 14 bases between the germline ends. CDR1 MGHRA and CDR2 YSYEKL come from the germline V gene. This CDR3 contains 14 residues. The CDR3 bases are TGCGCCAGCAGCCAAGTACAAGGGTTTGCGGAGCAGTACTTC. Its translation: CASSQVQGFAEQYF.

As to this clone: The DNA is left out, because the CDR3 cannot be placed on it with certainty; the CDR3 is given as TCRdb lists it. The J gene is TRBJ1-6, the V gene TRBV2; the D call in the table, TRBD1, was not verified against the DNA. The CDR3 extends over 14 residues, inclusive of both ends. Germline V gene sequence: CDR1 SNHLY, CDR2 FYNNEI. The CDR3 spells CASILDSRNSPLHF.

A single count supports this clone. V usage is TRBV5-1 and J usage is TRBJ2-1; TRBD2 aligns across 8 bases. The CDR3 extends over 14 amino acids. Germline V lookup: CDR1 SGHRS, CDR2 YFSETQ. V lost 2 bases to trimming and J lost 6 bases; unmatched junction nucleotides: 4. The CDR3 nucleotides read TGCGCCAGCAGCTTAAGCGGGAGAACCAATGAGCAGTTCTTC. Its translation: CASSLSGRTNEQFF.

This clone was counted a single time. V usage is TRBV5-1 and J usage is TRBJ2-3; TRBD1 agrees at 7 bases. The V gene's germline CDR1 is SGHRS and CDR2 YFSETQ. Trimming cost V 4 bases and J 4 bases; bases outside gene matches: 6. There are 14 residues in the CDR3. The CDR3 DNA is TGCGCCAGCAGCCACGGGACAGCGGCAGATACGCAGTATTTT. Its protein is CASSHGTAADTQYF.

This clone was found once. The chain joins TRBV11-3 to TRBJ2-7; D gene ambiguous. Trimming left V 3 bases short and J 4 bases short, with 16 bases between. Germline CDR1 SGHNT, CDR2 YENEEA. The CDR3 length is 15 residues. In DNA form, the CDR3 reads TGTGCCAGCAGCTTTTCAGGCGGAGTTGGATACGAGCAGTACTTC. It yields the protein CASSFSGGVGYEQYF.

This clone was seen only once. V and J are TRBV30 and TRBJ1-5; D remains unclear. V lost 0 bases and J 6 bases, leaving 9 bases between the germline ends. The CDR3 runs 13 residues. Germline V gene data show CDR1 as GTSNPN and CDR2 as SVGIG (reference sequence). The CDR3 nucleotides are TGTGCCTGGAGTGTAAAAGGCCCTCAGCCCCAGCATTTT. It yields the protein CAWSVKGPQPQHF.

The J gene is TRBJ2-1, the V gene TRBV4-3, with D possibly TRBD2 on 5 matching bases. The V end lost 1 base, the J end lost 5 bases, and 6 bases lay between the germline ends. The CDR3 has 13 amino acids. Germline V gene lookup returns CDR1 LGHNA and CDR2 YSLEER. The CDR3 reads CASSQGGNNEQFF. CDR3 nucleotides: TGCGCCAGCAGCCAAGGAGGGAACAATGAGCAGTTCTTC.

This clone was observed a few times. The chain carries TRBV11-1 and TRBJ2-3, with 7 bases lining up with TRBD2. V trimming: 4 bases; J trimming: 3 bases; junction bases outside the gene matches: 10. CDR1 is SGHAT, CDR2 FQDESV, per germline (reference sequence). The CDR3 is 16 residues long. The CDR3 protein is CASSSLPGGYTDTQYF. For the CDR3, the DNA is TGTGCCAGCAGCTCTCTTCCCGGGGGGTATACAGATACGCAGTATTTT.

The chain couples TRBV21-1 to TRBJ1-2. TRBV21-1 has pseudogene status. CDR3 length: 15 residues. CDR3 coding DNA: TGTGCCAGCAGCAAAGAATGGAAGGGAAGGTATGGCTACACCTTC. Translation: CASSKEWKGRYGYTF.

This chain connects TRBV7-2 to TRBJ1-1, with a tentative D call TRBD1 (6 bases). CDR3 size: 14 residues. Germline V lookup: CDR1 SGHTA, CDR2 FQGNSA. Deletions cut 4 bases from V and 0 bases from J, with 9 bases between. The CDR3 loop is CASSSTGLNTEAFF. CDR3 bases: TGTGCCAGCAGCTCGACAGGACTGAACACTGAAGCTTTCTTT.

The CDR3 loop is CASSPSYEQYF. The DNA of the CDR3 is TGCGCCAGCAGTCCCTCCTACGAGCAGTACTTC. The chain recombines TRBV10-2 with TRBJ2-7, with D unresolved. Germline-derived CDR1 and CDR2 are WSHSY and SAAADI. Trimming pared 5 bases from V and 0 bases from J, leaving 2 bases between. The CDR3 loop spans 11 amino acids.

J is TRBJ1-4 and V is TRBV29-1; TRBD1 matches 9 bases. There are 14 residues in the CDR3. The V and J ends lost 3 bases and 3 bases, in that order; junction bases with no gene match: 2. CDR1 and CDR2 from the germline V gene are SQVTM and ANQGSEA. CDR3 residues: CSVDRTGANEKLFF. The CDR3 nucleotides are TGCAGCGTTGATCGGACAGGGGCTAATGAAAAACTGTTTTTT.

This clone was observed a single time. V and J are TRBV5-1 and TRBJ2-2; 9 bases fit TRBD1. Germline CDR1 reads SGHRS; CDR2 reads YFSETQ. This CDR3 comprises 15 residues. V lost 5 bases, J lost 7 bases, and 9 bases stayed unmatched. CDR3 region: CASRPPGQGGGELFF. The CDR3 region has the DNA TGCGCCAGCAGACCCCCGGGACAGGGCGGCGGGGAGCTGTTTTTT. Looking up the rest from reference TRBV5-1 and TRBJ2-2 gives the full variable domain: KAGVTQTPRYLIKTRGQQVTLSCSPISGHRSVSWYQQTPGQGLQFLFEYFSETQRNKGNFPGRFSGRQFSNSRSEMNVSTLELGDSALYLCASRPPGQGGGELFFGEGSRLTVL.

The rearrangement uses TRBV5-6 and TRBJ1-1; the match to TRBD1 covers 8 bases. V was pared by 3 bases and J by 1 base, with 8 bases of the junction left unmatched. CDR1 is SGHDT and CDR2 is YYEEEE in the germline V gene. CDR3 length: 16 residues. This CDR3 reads CASSSLTGTGNTEAFF. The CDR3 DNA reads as TGTGCCAGCAGCTCCCTAACCGGGACAGGGAACACTGAAGCTTTCTTT.

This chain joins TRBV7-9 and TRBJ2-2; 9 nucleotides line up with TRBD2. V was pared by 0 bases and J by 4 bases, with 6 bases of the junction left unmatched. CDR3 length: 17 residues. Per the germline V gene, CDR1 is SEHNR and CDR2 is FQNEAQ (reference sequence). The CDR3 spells CASSLASGTSSTGELFF. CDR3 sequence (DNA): TGTGCCAGCAGCTTAGCATCCGGGACTAGCAGCACCGGGGAGCTGTTTTTT. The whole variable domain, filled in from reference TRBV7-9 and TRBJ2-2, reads DTGVSQNPRHKITKRGQNVTFRCDPISEHNRLYWYRQTLGQGPEFLTYFQNEAQLEKSRLLSDRFSAERPKGSFSTLEIQRTEQGDSAMYLCASSLASGTSSTGELFFGEGSRLTVL.

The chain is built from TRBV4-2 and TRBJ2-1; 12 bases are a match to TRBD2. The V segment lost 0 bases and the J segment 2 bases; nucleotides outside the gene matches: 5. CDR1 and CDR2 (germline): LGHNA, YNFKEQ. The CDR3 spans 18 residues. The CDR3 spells CASSQDSGLAGPYNEQFF. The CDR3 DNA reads TGTGCCAGCAGCCAAGATAGCGGACTAGCGGGACCCTACAATGAGCAGTTCTTC.

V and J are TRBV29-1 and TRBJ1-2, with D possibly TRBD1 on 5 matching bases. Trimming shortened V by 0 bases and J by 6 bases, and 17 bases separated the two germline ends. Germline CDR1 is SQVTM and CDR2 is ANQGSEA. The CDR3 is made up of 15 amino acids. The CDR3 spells CSVEEGAGPRDGYTF. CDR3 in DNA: TGCAGCGTTGAAGAGGGAGCAGGGCCCAGGGATGGCTACACCTTC.

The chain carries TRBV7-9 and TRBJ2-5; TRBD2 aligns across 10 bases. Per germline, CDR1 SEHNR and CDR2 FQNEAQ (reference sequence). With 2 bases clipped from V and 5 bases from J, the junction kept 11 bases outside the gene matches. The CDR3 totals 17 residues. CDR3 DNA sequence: TGTGCCAGCAGCTTACGAGCCGGGACTAGCGCCCTCGAGACCCAGTACTTC. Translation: CASSLRAGTSALETQYF.

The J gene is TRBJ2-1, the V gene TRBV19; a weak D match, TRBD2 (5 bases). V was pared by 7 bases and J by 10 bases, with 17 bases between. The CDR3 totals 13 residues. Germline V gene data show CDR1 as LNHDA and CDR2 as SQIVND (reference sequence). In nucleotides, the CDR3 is TGTGCCAGTACCCTAGAGGTATCGGGGGAGCAGTTCTTC. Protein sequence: CASTLEVSGEQFF.

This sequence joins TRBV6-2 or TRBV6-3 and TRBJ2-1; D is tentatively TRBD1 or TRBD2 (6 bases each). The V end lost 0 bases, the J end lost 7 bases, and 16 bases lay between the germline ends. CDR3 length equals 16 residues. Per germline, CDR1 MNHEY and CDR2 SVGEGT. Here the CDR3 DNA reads TGTGCCAGCAGTTACTCGGGACTGGGGGGCCGAAATGAGCAGTTCTTC. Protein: CASSYSGLGGRNEQFF.

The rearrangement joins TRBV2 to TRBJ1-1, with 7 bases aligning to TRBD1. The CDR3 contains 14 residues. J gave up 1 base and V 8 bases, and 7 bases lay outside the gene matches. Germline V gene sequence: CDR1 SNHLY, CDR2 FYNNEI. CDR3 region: CASFSGTANTEAFF. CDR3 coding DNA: TGTGCCAGCTTTTCCGGGACAGCGAACACTGAAGCTTTCTTT. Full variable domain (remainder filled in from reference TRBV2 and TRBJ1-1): EPEVTQTPSHQVTQMGQEVILRCVPISNHLYFYWYRQILGQKVEFLVSFYNNEISEKSEIFDDQFSVERPDGSNFTLKIRSTKLEDSAMYFCASFSGTANTEAFFGQGTRLTVV.

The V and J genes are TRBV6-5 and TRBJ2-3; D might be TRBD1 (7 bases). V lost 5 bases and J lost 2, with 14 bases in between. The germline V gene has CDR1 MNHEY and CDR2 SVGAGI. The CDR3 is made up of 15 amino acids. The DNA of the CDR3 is TGTGCCAGCAGTCTTTCAGGGGGGTCCACAGATACGCAGTATTTT. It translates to CASSLSGGSTDTQYF.